The clone carrying this T cell receptor beta chain came up many times. The antigen is undetermined. This record belongs to a study of T cells in Graves' hyperthyroidism and ophthalmopathy. Study-level results: Clonotypes that were expanded in thyroid above 0.001 mostly appeared in blood too.

Germline CDR1 and CDR2: MDHEN and SYDVKM. The CDR3 length is 18 residues. Trimming removed 3 bases from V and 1 base from J, with 19 bases in between. Amplification of TCR beta CDR3 regions used RNA as the template. A first-round RT-PCR of the TCR CDR3 used the HTBI primer set. TCRdb called the multiplex PCR reads again in MiXCR, with one record for every CDR3 protein. The sample lists approximately 360,000 distinct CDR3 sequences, approximately 14% occurring once. The clonotype was recovered from a woman aged 18-29 years with Graves' hyperthyroidism that later progressed to Graves' ophthalmopathy. Sequencing used blood. V usage is TRBV28 and J usage is TRBJ1-5; a possible D gene is TRBD1 (5 bases). The CDR3 is CASSLGLGVRDSNQPQHF. The CDR3 DNA follows: TGTGCCAGCAGTTTGGGCCTCGGGGTTAGGGACAGCAATCAGCCCCAGCATTTT. The full variable domain, rest sourced from reference TRBV28 and TRBJ1-5, is DVKVTQSSRYLVKRTGEKVFLECVQDMDHENMFWYRQDPGLGLRLIYFSYDVKMKEKGDIPEGYSVSREKKERFSLILESASTNQTSMYLCASSLGLGVRDSNQPQHFGDGTRLSIL.